The 2 T cell receptor beta chains presented below share a single source sample, sequenced in a study of T-cell reconstitution after alpha-beta-depleted transplantation in children. The library targeted TCRbeta and was prepared with unique molecular identifiers. MiXCR, run by TCRdb on the PCR reads, gives a single entry per CDR3 protein. The sample lists around 440,000 distinct CDR3 sequences; under 20% were seen once. The sequenced sample was PBMCs, mostly from graft donor cells, obtained 360 days after TCRalphabeta/CD19-depleted stem cell transplant. Source of these receptors: a boy under three years old who had a stem cell transplant for Wiskott-Aldrich syndrome, so the T cells may come from the graft donor.

This rearrangement joins TRBV29-1 to TRBJ2-1; TRBD1 aligns across 11 bases. The CDR3 runs 12 residues. V lost 7 bases and J lost 8; bases outside the gene matches: 4. Germline V gene data show CDR1 as SQVTM and CDR2 as ANQGSEA. The CDR3 sequence is CSGGQGVDEQFF. For the CDR3, the DNA is TGCAGCGGGGGACAGGGGGTGGATGAGCAGTTCTTC.

This clonotype showed up just once. The V and J genes are TRBV21-1 and TRBJ2-3; TRBD2 reflects the table's D call only, with no check against the DNA. TRBV21-1 corresponds to a pseudogene. The CDR3 has 15 residues. CDR3 bases: TGTGCCAGCAGCAAAGAGGGCTCCGCCACAGATACGCAGTATTTT. Amino acids: CASSKEGSATDTQYF.